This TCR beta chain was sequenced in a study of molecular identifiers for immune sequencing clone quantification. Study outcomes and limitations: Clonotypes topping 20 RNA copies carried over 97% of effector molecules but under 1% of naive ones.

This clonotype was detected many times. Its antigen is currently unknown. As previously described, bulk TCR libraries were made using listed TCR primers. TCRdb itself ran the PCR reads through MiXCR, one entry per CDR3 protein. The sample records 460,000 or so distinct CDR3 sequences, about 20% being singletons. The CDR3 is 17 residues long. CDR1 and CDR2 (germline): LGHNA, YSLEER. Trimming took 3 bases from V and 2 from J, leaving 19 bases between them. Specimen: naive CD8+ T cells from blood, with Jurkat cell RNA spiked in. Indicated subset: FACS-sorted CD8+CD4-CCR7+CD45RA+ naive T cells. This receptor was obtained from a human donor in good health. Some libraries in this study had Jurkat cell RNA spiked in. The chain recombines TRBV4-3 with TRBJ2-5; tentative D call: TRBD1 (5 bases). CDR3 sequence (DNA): TGCGCCAGCAGCCAGGCGTTGCAGGGTACTCGGCAAGAGACCCAGTACTTC. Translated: CASSQALQGTRQETQYF.